This entry lists 21 T cell receptor beta chains sequenced from one sample in a study of T cell repertoires in cytomegalovirus infection. Antigens for these TCRs are unknown. Each CDR3 protein is one row after TCRdb ran MiXCR on the reads. Counted here are about 360,000 distinct CDR3 sequences, roughly 34% occurring once; the ten biggest clones make up approximately 15%. This specimen consisted of cultured PBMCs, obtained from culture after CMV antigen stimulation. The origin of the receptors is a human donor in good health (CMV status not recorded). Some clones in this sample may be carry-over from other donors' samples.

The rearrangement links TRBV6-2 or TRBV6-3 to TRBJ2-4, with D perhaps TRBD2 (6 bases). Trimming stripped 2 bases from V and 0 bases from J, with 11 bases between. This CDR3 is 16 amino acids long. The germline V gene has CDR1 MNHEY and CDR2 SVGEGT. The CDR3: CASSYGTGGAKNIQYF. Here the CDR3 DNA reads TGTGCCAGCAGTTACGGAACCGGGGGAGCCAAAAACATTCAGTACTTC.

The sample holds many counts of this clonotype. J is TRBJ1-1 and V is TRBV7-2, with D uncertain. V was clipped by 5 bases and J by 5 bases, with 9 bases between them. Germline V gene data show CDR1 as SGHTA and CDR2 as FQGNSA. The CDR3 runs 12 residues. The CDR3 DNA is TGTGCCAGCAGCCAGGACGGGACTGAAGCTTTCTTT. It yields the protein CASSQDGTEAFF.

This chain links TRBV24-1 with TRBJ2-1, with TRBD2 identical over 10 bases. The CDR3 has 16 residues. Looked up from germline, CDR1 is KGHDR and CDR2 is SFDVKD. Trimming took 4 bases from V and 4 from J; bases not matched to a gene: 6. The CDR3 coding sequence is TGTGCCACCAGTGACAGTAGCGGGAGGAAGTACAATGAGCAGTTCTTC. It encodes CATSDSSGRKYNEQFF.

This clonotype was counted a few times. The rearrangement uses TRBV7-2 and TRBJ1-2; D gene ambiguous. V lost 1 base, J lost 8 bases, and 17 bases lay in between. The CDR3 runs to 15 residues. In germline, CDR1 is SGHTA, CDR2 FQGNSA. The CDR3 loop is CASSLEPAARPGYTF. CDR3 nucleotides: TGTGCCAGCAGCTTAGAGCCCGCGGCTCGCCCGGGCTACACCTTC.

This clonotype was picked up one time. The gene calls are TRBV7-2 and TRBJ1-6; D is unclear. The CDR3 has 12 amino acids. Deletions cut 4 bases from V and 14 bases from J, with 12 bases between. Per the germline V gene, CDR1 is SGHTA and CDR2 is FQGNSA. CDR3 amino acids: CASSSDSSTLHF. CDR3 bases: TGTGCCAGCAGCTCCGACTCCTCGACCCTCCACTTT.

This clonotype was seen a handful of times. The V call is TRBV4-2, the J call TRBJ2-3; 12 bases are a match to TRBD2. The germline V gene encodes CDR1 LGHNA and CDR2 YNFKEQ. The CDR3 loop spans 16 amino acids. The J segment lost 5 bases and the V segment lost 6 bases, leaving 9 bases of the junction unmatched. The DNA for the CDR3 is TGTGCCAGCAGGCCTCTAGCGGGAGGGCCCAAAGATACGCAGTATTTT. It specifies CASRPLAGGPKDTQYF.

This clonotype appeared a few times. J is TRBJ2-7 and V is TRBV7-2; no reliable D call. The V and J ends lost 6 bases and 2 bases respectively, with 20 bases between them. The germline CDR1 and CDR2 sequences are SGHTA and FQGNSA. The CDR3 loop spans 16 amino acids. The CDR3 DNA reads TGTGCCAGCAGAACCAGTCGGGCGGCGGCCCCCTACGAGCAGTACTTC. Translated: CASRTSRAAAPYEQYF. Variable domain in full (rest from reference TRBV7-2 and TRBJ2-7): GAGVSQSPSNKVTEKGKDVELRCDPISGHTALYWYRQSLGQGLEFLIYFQGNSAPDKSGLPSDRFSAERTGGSVSTLTIQRTQQEDSAVYLCASRTSRAAAPYEQYFGPGTRLTVT.

The table lists this clonotype with a few counts. This chain connects TRBV28 to TRBJ2-7; no definite D call. The CDR3 extends over 14 amino acids. Between the trimmed V and J ends, which lost 5 bases and 7 bases, there was a span of 18 bases. CDR1 is MDHEN and CDR2 is SYDVKM in the germline V gene. CDR3 loop: CASSQKTVGREQYF. The CDR3 bases are TGTGCCAGCAGTCAAAAGACCGTGGGCCGGGAGCAGTACTTC.

This clonotype showed up just a few times. The V gene is TRBV4-1, the J gene TRBJ2-3; 9 bases are shared with TRBD2. The CDR3 spans 18 residues. The V gene's germline CDR1 is MGHRA and CDR2 YSYEKL. Trimming took 0 bases from V and 5 from J; bases not matched to a gene: 12. The CDR3 DNA reads as TGCGCCAGCAGCCAAGATTATAGAGCTAGCGGGATCCTAGATACGCAGTATTTT. The encoded protein is CASSQDYRASGILDTQYF.

This clonotype appeared once. The rearrangement links TRBV7-3 to TRBJ2-2; no definite D call. Germline V gene sequence: CDR1 SGHTA, CDR2 FQGTGA. V was clipped by 2 bases and J by 0 bases, with 7 bases between them. There are 15 residues in the CDR3. The CDR3 DNA follows: TGTGCCAGCAGCTTAGACCCCTCGAACACCGGGGAGCTGTTTTTT. Translation: CASSLDPSNTGELFF.

This clonotype has only a few counts. V is TRBV12-3 or TRBV12-4 and J is TRBJ1-1; D uncertain. The CDR3 runs 14 residues. V was clipped by 2 bases and J by 9 bases, with 16 bases between them. The CDR3 DNA reads as TGTGCCAGCAGTTTATCCACAACCCCGAATAAAGCTTTCTTT. It translates to CASSLSTTPNKAFF.

This clonotype was seen only a few times. The J gene is TRBJ1-1, the V gene TRBV20-1; tentative D call: TRBD1 (6 bases). CDR1 is DFQATT, CDR2 SNEGSKA, per germline (reference sequence). The V end was cut by 5 bases, the J end by 5 bases, with 18 bases between. This CDR3 has 14 residues. CDR3 nucleotides: TGCAGTGCTGCTCCTACAGGGCTGGTTACTGAAGCTTTCTTT. Its protein product is CSAAPTGLVTEAFF.

This clonotype was found a few times. The V and J genes are TRBV18 and TRBJ2-1; 7 nucleotides line up with TRBD1. With V trimmed by 6 bases and J by 0 bases, 5 bases remained unmatched. Germline V gene data show CDR1 as KGHSH and CDR2 as LQKENI. This CDR3 contains 15 residues. The DNA for the CDR3 is TGTGCCAGCTCGGAACAGGGGTCCTCCTACAATGAGCAGTTCTTC. Encoded protein: CASSEQGSSYNEQFF.

The chain links TRBV7-9 to TRBJ2-5; TRBD2 might be the D (5 bases). This CDR3 is 14 amino acids long. Germline CDR1 SEHNR, CDR2 FQNEAQ (reference sequence). V was trimmed by 5 bases and J by 5 bases, leaving 15 bases between them. The DNA for the CDR3 is TGTGCCAGCAGCCCTAGCAGGCTAGAGGAGACCCAGTACTTC. It translates to CASSPSRLEETQYF.

V and J are TRBV18 and TRBJ1-3, with a tentative D call TRBD1 (5 bases). Germline-derived CDR1 and CDR2 are KGHSH and LQKENI. CDR3 length: 16 residues. V was trimmed by 2 bases and J by 1 base, leaving 12 bases between them. CDR3 in amino acids: CASSPTTGRSGNTIYF. CDR3 DNA: TGTGCCAGCTCACCAACAACAGGACGTTCTGGAAACACCATATATTTT.

J is TRBJ2-1 and V is TRBV12-3 or TRBV12-4, with 12 bases matching TRBD2. The V gene end was trimmed by 6 bases and the J gene end by 9 bases; junction bases not matched to a gene: 9. The CDR3 spans 15 residues. CDR3 DNA sequence: TGTGCCAGCAGGGGGACTAGCGGGCTAGCCGCTGAGCAGTTCTTC. Amino acid sequence: CASRGTSGLAAEQFF.

The J gene is TRBJ2-7, the V gene TRBV27; D gene unclear. V lost 5 bases and J lost 0, with 11 bases in between. The CDR3 is 14 amino acids. From germline, CDR1 is MNHEY and CDR2 SMNVEV (reference sequence). The CDR3 loop reads CASSPASSSYEQYV. The CDR3 nucleotides read TGTGCCAGCAGTCCGGCATCTAGCTCCTACGAGCAGTACGTC.

The chain is built from TRBV27 and TRBJ2-7; 8 nucleotides match TRBD1. The CDR3 loop spans 18 amino acids. CDR1 is MNHEY and CDR2 is SMNVEV in the germline V gene (reference sequence). V gave up 5 bases and J gave up 2 bases; unmatched junction bases: 17. The CDR3 reads CASSPQGARSPRAYEQYV. The CDR3 DNA is TGTGCCAGCAGTCCTCAGGGGGCGCGTTCACCGAGGGCCTACGAGCAGTACGTC.

The rearrangement joins TRBV6-1 to TRBJ1-1; 8 bases match TRBD1. The germline CDR1 and CDR2 sequences are MNHNS and SASEGT. Germline trimming cut 2 bases from V and 1 base from J; bases unmatched to any gene: 12. The CDR3 is made up of 18 amino acids. CDR3 region: CASSEWAGGGWGNTEAFF. The DNA for the CDR3 is TGTGCCAGCAGTGAATGGGCAGGGGGCGGGTGGGGGAACACTGAAGCTTTCTTT.

V usage is TRBV12-3 or TRBV12-4 and J usage is TRBJ2-7; 8 nucleotides agree with TRBD1. The CDR3 runs 14 residues. Trimming at V came to 10 bases and at J to 4 bases, leaving 12 bases not matched to a gene. The CDR3 protein is CATGAGTGRYEQYF. CDR3 sequence (DNA): TGTGCCACGGGGGCCGGGACAGGCAGATACGAGCAGTACTTC.

The V gene is TRBV9, the J gene TRBJ1-2; no clear D. The CDR3 is made up of 17 amino acids. CDR1 is SGDLS, CDR2 YYNGEE, per germline. V was pared by 2 bases and J by 1 base, with 18 bases between. The CDR3 region has the DNA TGTGCCAGCAGCGTCTTCCGTCCCCGACCTATTAACTATGGCTACACCTTC. It is translated as CASSVFRPRPINYGYTF.